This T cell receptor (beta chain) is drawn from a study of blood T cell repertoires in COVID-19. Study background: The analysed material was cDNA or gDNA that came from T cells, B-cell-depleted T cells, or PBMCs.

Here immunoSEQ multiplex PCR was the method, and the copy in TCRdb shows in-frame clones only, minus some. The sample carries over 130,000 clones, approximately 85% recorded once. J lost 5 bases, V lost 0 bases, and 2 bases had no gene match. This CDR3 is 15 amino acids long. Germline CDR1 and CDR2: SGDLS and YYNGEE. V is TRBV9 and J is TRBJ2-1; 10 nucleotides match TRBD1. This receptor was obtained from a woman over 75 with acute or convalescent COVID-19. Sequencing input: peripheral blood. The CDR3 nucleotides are TGTGCCAGCAGCGTAGGACAGGGGGCAGACAATGAGCAGTTCTTC. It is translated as CASSVGQGADNEQFF.